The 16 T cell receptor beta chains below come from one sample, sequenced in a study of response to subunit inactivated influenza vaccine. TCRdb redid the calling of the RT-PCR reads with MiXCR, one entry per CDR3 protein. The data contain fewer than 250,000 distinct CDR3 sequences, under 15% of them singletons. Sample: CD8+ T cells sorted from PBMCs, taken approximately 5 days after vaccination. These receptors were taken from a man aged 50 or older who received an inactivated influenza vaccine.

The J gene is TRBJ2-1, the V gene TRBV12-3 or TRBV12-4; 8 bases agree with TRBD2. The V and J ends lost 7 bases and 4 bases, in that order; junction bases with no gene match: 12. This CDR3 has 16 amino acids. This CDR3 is CASTGGGGRIYNEQFF. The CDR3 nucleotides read TGTGCCAGCACCGGGGGGGGGGGTAGGATATACAATGAGCAGTTCTTC.

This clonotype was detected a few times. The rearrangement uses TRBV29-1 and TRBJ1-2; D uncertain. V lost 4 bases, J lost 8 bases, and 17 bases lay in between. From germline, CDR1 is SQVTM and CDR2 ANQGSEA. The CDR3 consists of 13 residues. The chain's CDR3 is CSVVADGSRGYTF. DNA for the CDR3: TGCAGCGTTGTGGCCGACGGGTCGAGAGGCTACACCTTC.

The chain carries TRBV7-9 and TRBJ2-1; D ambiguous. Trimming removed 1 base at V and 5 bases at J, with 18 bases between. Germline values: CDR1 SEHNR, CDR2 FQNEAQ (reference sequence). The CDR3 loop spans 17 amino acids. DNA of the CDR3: TGTGCCAGCAGCTTAGTCGGACGGCTCAAGGTTCACAATGAGCAGTTCTTC. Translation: CASSLVGRLKVHNEQFF.

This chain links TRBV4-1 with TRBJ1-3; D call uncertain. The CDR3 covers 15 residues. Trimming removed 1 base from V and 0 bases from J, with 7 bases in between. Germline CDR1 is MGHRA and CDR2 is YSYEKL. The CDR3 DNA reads TGCGCCAGCAGCCAAGCGGTGAGCTCTGGAAACACCATATATTTT. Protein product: CASSQAVSSGNTIYF.

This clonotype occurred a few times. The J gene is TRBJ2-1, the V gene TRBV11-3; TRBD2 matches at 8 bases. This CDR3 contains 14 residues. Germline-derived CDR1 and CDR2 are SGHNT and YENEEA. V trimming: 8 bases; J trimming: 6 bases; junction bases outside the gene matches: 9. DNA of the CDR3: TGTGCCAGCTCCCCCGGGACTAGATTCAATGAGCAGTTCTTC. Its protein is CASSPGTRFNEQFF.

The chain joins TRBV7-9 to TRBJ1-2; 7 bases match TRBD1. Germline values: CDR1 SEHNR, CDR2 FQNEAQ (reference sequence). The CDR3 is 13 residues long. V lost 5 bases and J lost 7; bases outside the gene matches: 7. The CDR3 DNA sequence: TGTGCCAGCAGCCCAGGACAGGCTGTTGGCTACACCTTC. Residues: CASSPGQAVGYTF.

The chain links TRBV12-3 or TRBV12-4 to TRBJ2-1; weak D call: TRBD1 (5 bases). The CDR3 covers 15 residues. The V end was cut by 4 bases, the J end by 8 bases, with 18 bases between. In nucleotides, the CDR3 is TGTGCCAGCAGTTCCGTGGGGCCCCGAACAGATGAGCAGTTCTTC. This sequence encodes CASSSVGPRTDEQFF.

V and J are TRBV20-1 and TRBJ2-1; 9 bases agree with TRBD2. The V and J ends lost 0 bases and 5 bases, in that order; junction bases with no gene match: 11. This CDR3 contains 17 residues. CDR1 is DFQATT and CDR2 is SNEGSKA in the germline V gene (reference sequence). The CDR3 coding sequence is TGCAGTGCTAGAGATCGACGCGGGAGGGCCAGGAACAATGAGCAGTTCTTC. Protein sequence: CSARDRRGRARNNEQFF.

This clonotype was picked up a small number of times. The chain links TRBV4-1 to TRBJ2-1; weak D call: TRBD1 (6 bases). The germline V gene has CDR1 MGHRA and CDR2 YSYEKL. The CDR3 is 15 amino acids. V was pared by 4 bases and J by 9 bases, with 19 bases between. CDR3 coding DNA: TGCGCCAGCAGCCGCCGGGACATTGGTTTGGCTGAGCAGTTCTTC. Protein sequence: CASSRRDIGLAEQFF.

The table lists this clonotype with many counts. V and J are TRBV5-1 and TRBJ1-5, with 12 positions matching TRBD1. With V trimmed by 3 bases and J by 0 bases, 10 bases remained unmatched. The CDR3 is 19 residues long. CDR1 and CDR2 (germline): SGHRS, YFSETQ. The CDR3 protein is CASSSRRDRGPYSNQPQHF. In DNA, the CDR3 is TGCGCCAGCAGCTCACGCCGGGACAGGGGGCCTTATAGCAATCAGCCCCAGCATTTT.

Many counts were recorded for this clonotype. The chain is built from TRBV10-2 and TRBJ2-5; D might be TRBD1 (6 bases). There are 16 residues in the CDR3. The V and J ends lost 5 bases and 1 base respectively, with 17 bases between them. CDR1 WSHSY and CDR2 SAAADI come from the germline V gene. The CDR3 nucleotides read TGCGCCAGCAGTCAGATCACAGGGTCATCCCAAGAGACCCAGTACTTC. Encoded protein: CASSQITGSSQETQYF.

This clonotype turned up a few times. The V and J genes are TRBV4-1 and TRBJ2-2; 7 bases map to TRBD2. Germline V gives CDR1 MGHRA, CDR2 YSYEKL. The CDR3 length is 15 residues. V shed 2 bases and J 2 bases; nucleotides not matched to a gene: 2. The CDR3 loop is CASSQTGGNTGELFF. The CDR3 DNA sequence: TGCGCCAGCAGCCAAACGGGGGGTAACACCGGGGAGCTGTTTTTT.

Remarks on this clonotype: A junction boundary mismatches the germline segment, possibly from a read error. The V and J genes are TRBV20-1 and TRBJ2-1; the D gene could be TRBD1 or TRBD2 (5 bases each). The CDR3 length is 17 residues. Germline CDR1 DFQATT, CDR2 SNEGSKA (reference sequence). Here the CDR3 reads CTARGLGEMSSYNEQFF. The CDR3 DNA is TGCACTGCTAGGGGCCTTGGGGAGATGTCTTCCTACAATGAGCAGTTCTTC.

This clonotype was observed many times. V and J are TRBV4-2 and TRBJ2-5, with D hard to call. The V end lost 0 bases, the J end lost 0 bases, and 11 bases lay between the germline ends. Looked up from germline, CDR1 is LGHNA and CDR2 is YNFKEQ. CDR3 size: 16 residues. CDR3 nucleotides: TGTGCCAGCAGCCAAGATCACAGCCTGTACCAAGAGACCCAGTACTTC. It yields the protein CASSQDHSLYQETQYF.

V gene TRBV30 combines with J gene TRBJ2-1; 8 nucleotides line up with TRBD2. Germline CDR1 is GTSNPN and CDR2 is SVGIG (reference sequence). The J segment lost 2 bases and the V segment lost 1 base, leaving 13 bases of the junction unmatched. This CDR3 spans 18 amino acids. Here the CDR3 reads CAWSASRERREAYNEQFF. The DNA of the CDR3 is TGTGCCTGGAGTGCCTCCAGGGAGAGGCGGGAGGCCTACAATGAGCAGTTCTTC.

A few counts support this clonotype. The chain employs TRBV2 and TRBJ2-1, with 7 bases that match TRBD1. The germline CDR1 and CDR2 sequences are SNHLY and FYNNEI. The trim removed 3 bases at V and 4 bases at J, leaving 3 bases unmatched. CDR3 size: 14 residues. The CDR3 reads CASSDGQVYNEQFF. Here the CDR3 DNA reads TGTGCCAGCAGTGACGGACAGGTATACAATGAGCAGTTCTTC.